This TCR beta chain was recorded in a study of blood T cell repertoires in COVID-19 (dated by TCRdb to 2018 to 2020). As for the study more broadly: The collaborator samples originated in the United States, Italy and Spain and spanned the acute and convalescent phases of COVID-19. Nearly every sample came with metadata listing a de-identified subject ID, COVID-19 status, age in years and sex. Where HLA class I and class II types were available, the types were taken from metadata supplied by the sample provider, not from assay-based typing. Subjects who had been exposed to COVID-19, were actively infected with it, or had recovered from it provided the deeply sampled blood TCRbeta repertoires that made up the dataset. The prospective study material was composed of cDNA or gDNA derived from T cells, B-cell-depleted T cells, or PBMCs. The repertoires were released in a freely available public database intended as a resource for research on the immune response to SARS-CoV-2. Samples were obtained from the ongoing ImmuneRACE study (first 160 participants) and from 1,000 to 1,500 subjects provided by 6 global collaborators. The paper's findings and limits, for the study overall: The amount of clinical and demographic metadata varied by source and participant and was provided uncurated.

Remarks on this clone: Its binding antigen is unknown. Base qualities are not at hand, and no much larger clone is one base apart.

The immunoSEQ Assay, a bias-controlled multiplex PCR, was used to amplify TCRbeta CDR3 regions from genomic DNA. Under the source paper's analysis protocol: The number of nucleated cells in each sample was estimated from the amplification of reference gene primers within the assay. To quantify the absolute abundance of each unique TCRbeta CDR3 rearrangement, sequence reads were collapsed and filtered. Productive Simpson clonality was computed per sample as the square root of Simpson's diversity index over productive rearrangements. Entries here come from immuneACCESS through TCRdb and include only in-frame sequences with V and J called. Some clones fail to appear in such tables; in the studies checked, an unresolved V gene covers under half of the shortfall, and the cause of the remainder is unknown. Clonal size and the V and J genes are those of that table, whereas D and trimming came from the DNA. This sample lists 100,000 or so clones; around 82% were detected once. The top ten hold about 7% of the sample.

Whole blood was collected in K2EDTA tubes by collaborating institutions according to the institutions' own protocols. For TCRbeta analysis, collaborator samples were shipped as frozen whole blood, as isolated PBMCs, or as DNA extracted from either sample type. The sequenced material came from peripheral blood. This receptor was taken from a man aged 45-65 years with active or convalescent COVID-19.

The sequenced DNA: TGTGCCAGCAGCCCCCTGGGGACAGGGGCAGGGCAGCCCCAGCATTTT. The translation is CASSPLGTGAGQPQHF. The receptor chain draws on TRBV11-2 and TRBJ1-5; the junction holds 10 bases that match TRBD1. Counted from cysteine to phenylalanine, this CDR3 has 16 amino acids. Only the CDR3 portion is preserved as DNA: 48 bases, with reading frame beginning at the first base. The germline V and J ends show losses of 5 bases and 7 bases respectively, and no gene match explains 11 bases of the junction. CDR1 and CDR2 are drawn from the germline V gene: SGHAT, FQNNGV.